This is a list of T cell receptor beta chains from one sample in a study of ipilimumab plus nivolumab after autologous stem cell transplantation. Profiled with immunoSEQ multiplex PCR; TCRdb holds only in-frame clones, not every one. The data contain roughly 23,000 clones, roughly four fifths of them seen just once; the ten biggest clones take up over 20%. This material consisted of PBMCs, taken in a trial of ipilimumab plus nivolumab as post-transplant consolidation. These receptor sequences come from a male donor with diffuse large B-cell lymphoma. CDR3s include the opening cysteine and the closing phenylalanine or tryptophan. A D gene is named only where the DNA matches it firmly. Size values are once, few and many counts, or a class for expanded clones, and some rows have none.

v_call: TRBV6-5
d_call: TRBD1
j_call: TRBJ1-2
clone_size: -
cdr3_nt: TGTGCCAGCAGGAGGACAGGGGATAACTATGGCTACACCTTC
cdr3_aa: CASRRTGDNYGYTF

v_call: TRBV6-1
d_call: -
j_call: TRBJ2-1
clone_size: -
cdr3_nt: TGTGCCAGCAGCGACCCCATAAGAAATGAGCAGTTCTTC
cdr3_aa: CASSDPIRNEQFF

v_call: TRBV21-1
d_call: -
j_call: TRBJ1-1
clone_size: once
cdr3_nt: TGTGCCAGCAGCAAAGCTGGAGGGGTGTGGGAAACTGAAGCTTTCTTT
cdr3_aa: CASSKAGGVWETEAFF

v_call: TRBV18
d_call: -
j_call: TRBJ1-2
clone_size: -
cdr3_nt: TGTGCCAGCTCACCACCTTCCAGCGTCTATGGCTACACCTTC
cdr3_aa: CASSPPSSVYGYTF

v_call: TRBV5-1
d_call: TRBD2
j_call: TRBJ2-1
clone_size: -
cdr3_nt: TGCGCCAGCAGCTTGAGTTCCGGACTAGCGGACAATGAGCAGTTCTTC
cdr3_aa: CASSLSSGLADNEQFF

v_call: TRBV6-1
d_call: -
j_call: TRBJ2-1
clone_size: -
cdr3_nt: TGTGCCAGCAGTCCCATGGTTGGGAGAAGTTATGAGCAGTTCTTC
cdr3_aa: CASSPMVGRSYEQFF

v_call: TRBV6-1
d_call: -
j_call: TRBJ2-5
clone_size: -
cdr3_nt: TGTGCCAGCAGTGCTTCTCCCCTAGGAGCGGTAGAGACCCAGTACTTC
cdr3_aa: CASSASPLGAVETQYF

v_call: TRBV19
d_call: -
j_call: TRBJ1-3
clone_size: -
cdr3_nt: TGTGCCAGTAGTAGCGTCCCAAGCTCTGGAAACACCATATATTTT
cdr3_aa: CASSSVPSSGNTIYF

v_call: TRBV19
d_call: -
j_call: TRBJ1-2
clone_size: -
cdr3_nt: TGTGCCAGTAGGGAGGCGGGTAGCTATGGCTACACCTTC
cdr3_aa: CASREAGSYGYTF

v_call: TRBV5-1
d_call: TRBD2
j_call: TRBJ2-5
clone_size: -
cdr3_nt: TGCGCCAGCAGCGAACTAGCGCATGAAGAGACCCAGTACTTC
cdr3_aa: CASSELAHEETQYF

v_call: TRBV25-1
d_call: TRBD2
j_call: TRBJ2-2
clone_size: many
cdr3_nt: TGTGCCAGCAGTGAATCTTCGGCGGGTCTAGCGGCCACCGGGGAGCTGTTTTTT
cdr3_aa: CASSESSAGLAATGELFF

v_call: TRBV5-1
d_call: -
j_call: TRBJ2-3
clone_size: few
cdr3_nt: TGCGCCAGTCATACCGGGACGCCACAAAATACGCAGTATTTT
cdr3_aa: CASHTGTPQNTQYF

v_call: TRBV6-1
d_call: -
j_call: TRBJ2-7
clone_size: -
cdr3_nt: TGTGCCAGCAGCCGGGACCTTGACGGGGAGCAGTACTTC
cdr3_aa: CASSRDLDGEQYF

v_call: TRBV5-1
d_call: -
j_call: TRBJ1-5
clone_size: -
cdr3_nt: TGCGCCAGCAGCCGGGACACTAATCAGCCCCAGCATTTT
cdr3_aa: CASSRDTNQPQHF

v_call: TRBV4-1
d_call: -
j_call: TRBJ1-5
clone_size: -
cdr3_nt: TGCGCCAGCAGCCGCCTAGGGAGGGTAGGTCAGCCCCAGCATTTT
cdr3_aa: CASSRLGRVGQPQHF

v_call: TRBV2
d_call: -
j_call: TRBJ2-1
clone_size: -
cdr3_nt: TGTGCCAGCAGTAGGACACAGTCCTACAATGAGCAGTTCTTC
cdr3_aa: CASSRTQSYNEQFF